One sample yielded the 29 T cell receptor beta chains listed below, sequenced in a study of cytomegalovirus exposure and HLA in healthy donors (TCRdb year 2017). The library came from the immunoSEQ multiplex PCR assay. The multiplex PCR relied on a mix of 60 forward primers for TCR Vbeta segments and 13 reverse primers for TCR Jbeta segments. Entries here come from immuneACCESS through TCRdb and include only in-frame sequences with V and J called. Some clones fail to appear in such tables; in the studies checked, an unresolved V gene covers under half of the shortfall, and the cause of the remainder is unknown. The sample table shows about 160,000 clones, and approximately 85% are seen once. Under 1% of the sample belongs to the ten largest clones. The sequenced sample was PBMCs. These receptors all come from a girl aged 2 to 10 in good health and CMV-seropositive.

This rearrangement joins TRBV5-1 to TRBJ2-7; D might be TRBD2 (5 bases). V lost 5 bases and J 3 bases, leaving 12 bases between the germline ends. The V gene's germline CDR1 is SGHRS and CDR2 YFSETQ. This CDR3 is built from 13 residues. CDR3 nucleotides: TGCGCCAGCAGAGCAGTGGGAGACTACGAGCAGTACTTC. Amino acid sequence: CASRAVGDYEQYF.

The chain combines TRBV10-1 with TRBJ2-1; 12 bases match TRBD2. Losses at the gene ends were 6 bases for V and 7 bases for J; bases not matched to a gene: 7. Germline V gene sequence: CDR1 WNHNN, CDR2 SYGVQD (reference sequence). The CDR3 has 15 amino acids. The CDR3 loop is CASSRLAGVGNEQFF. The CDR3 DNA reads as TGCGCCAGCAGCAGACTAGCGGGAGTGGGAAATGAGCAGTTCTTC.

The rearrangement joins TRBV2 to TRBJ2-5; the D gene is possibly TRBD1 (6 bases). The CDR3 is made up of 15 amino acids. Per germline, CDR1 SNHLY and CDR2 FYNNEI. V was shortened by 8 bases and J by 1 base, with 17 bases between the two germline ends. CDR3 sequence: CASEALGTRQETQYF. In nucleotides, the CDR3 is TGTGCCAGCGAAGCACTCGGGACACGCCAAGAGACCCAGTACTTC.

The genes are TRBV19 and TRBJ2-5, with TRBD1 matching 7 bases. The germline gives CDR1 LNHDA, CDR2 SQIVND (reference sequence). This CDR3 is built from 13 residues. With V trimmed by 9 bases and J by 1 base, 5 bases remained unmatched. The CDR3 here is CASSDRSQETQYF. The CDR3 nucleotides are TGTGCCAGCTCGGACAGGAGCCAAGAGACCCAGTACTTC.

This chain connects TRBV15 to TRBJ2-5; TRBD1 matches 7 bases. Germline loops: CDR1 LNHNV, CDR2 YYDKDF (reference sequence). The ends lost 0 bases at V and 4 bases at J; junction bases unmatched: 11. CDR3 size: 17 residues. The CDR3 loop reads CATSRDYGQGVGETQYF. CDR3 sequence (DNA): TGTGCCACCAGCAGAGATTACGGTCAGGGGGTCGGAGAGACCCAGTACTTC.

The chain couples TRBV4-1 to TRBJ1-2; 9 bases map to TRBD1. V shed 5 bases, J shed 6 bases, and the junction held 10 bases outside the gene matches. The germline V gene encodes CDR1 MGHRA and CDR2 YSYEKL. The CDR3 spans 15 residues. CDR3 bases: TGCGCCAGCAGCGACAACAGGGGGCAAGTCCATGGCTACACCTTC. Protein sequence: CASSDNRGQVHGYTF.

CDR3 sequence reads: CASSLGQGYSPLHF. The CDR3 nucleotides are TGTGCCAGCAGTTTAGGACAGGGATATTCACCCCTCCACTTT. J is TRBJ1-6 and V is TRBV27; 8 bases match TRBD1. The CDR3 is made up of 14 amino acids. V was pared by 2 bases and J by 8 bases, with 2 bases of the junction left unmatched. CDR1 is MNHEY and CDR2 is SMNVEV in the germline V gene (reference sequence).

The CDR3 DNA reads TGCGCCAGCAGCCAAGTTTTCCTTACAGGGAGGGCTGAAGCTTTCTTT. Amino acid sequence: CASSQVFLTGRAEAFF. The genes are TRBV4-1 and TRBJ1-1, with D possibly matching TRBD1 (6 bases). Germline-derived CDR1 and CDR2 are MGHRA and YSYEKL. This CDR3 is 16 amino acids long. Trimming stripped 1 base from V and 6 bases from J, with 18 bases between.

The V and J genes are TRBV28 and TRBJ2-3; 7 bases align to TRBD2. J lost 2 bases, V lost 2 bases, and 16 bases had no gene match. Looked up from germline, CDR1 is MDHEN and CDR2 is SYDVKM. There are 19 residues in the CDR3. The CDR3, as DNA: TGTGCCAGCAGTTTAGGGGCTAGCGGAGCCCCACTTTCCACAGATACGCAGTATTTT. Translating gives CASSLGASGAPLSTDTQYF.

This clone occurred a few times. This chain uses TRBV6-6 with TRBJ2-1; D gene ambiguous. CDR3 length equals 11 residues. CDR1 is MNHNY, CDR2 SVGAGI, per germline (reference sequence). The V and J ends lost 10 bases and 7 bases respectively, with 11 bases between them. CDR3 amino acids: CATKEPNEQFF. CDR3 DNA sequence: TGTGCCACCAAGGAGCCTAATGAGCAGTTCTTC.

The chain couples TRBV15 to TRBJ2-6; a possible D gene is TRBD2 (6 bases). CDR3 length: 16 amino acids. Germline V lookup: CDR1 LNHNV, CDR2 YYDKDF (reference sequence). Deletions cut 3 bases from V and 4 bases from J, with 13 bases between. CDR3 sequence: CATSRRRAGGANVLTF. Here the CDR3 DNA reads TGTGCCACCAGCAGGAGGAGGGCTGGGGGGGCCAACGTCCTGACTTTC.

This rearrangement joins TRBV27 to TRBJ1-2; D may be TRBD1 (6 bases). Per germline, CDR1 MNHEY and CDR2 SMNVEV (reference sequence). CDR3 size: 15 residues. V was pared by 3 bases and J by 4 bases, with 15 bases between. CDR3: CASSLAGARSYGYTF. In nucleotides, the CDR3 is TGTGCCAGCAGTTTGGCGGGGGCGCGATCCTATGGCTACACCTTC.

This clone appeared a few times. The V call is TRBV19, the J call TRBJ2-7; 12 bases align to TRBD2. This CDR3 is built from 15 residues. Germline CDR1 reads LNHDA; CDR2 reads SQIVND (reference sequence). V lost 9 bases to trimming and J lost 3 bases; unmatched junction nucleotides: 9. Here the CDR3 reads CARRLAGADGYEQYF. As DNA, the CDR3 is TGTGCCAGACGACTAGCGGGAGCTGACGGCTACGAGCAGTACTTC.

This chain links TRBV14 with TRBJ2-5; 7 bases agree with TRBD2. Trimming removed 2 bases from V and 5 bases from J; junction bases left unmatched: 14. This CDR3 comprises 17 residues. CDR1 is SGHDN, CDR2 FVKESK, per germline. CDR3 sequence: CASSQFRGSGKVETQYF. In DNA form, the CDR3 reads TGTGCCAGCAGCCAATTCCGGGGGAGCGGGAAGGTGGAGACCCAGTACTTC.

CDR3 residues: CSVRSSGRAYEQYF. DNA of the CDR3: TGCAGCGTCCGATCTAGCGGGAGAGCCTACGAGCAGTACTTC. The V gene is TRBV29-1, the J gene TRBJ2-7; 10 bases align to TRBD2. From germline, CDR1 is SQVTM and CDR2 ANQGSEA. The CDR3 runs to 14 residues. V was pared by 6 bases and J by 2 bases, with 7 bases of the junction left unmatched.

Comment on this clone: Because the CDR3's place on the DNA is in doubt, the DNA is left out and the CDR3 is given as listed by TCRdb. The chain uses TRBV7-9 and TRBJ2-1; no DNA check was done on the table's D call, TRBD2. CDR1 and CDR2 (germline): SEHNR, FQNEAQ (reference sequence). The CDR3 is 13 residues long, counting both termini. The CDR3 spells CASSFARGADSFF.

The chain combines TRBV5-1 with TRBJ2-1; D is possibly TRBD2 (6 bases). V lost 4 bases to trimming and J lost 7 bases, with 12 bases between them. The CDR3 runs 13 residues. Germline CDR1 is SGHRS and CDR2 is YFSETQ. The CDR3: CASSTGLLNEQFF. The CDR3 nucleotides read TGCGCCAGCAGCACGGGACTCCTAAATGAGCAGTTCTTC.

The chain joins TRBV9 to TRBJ2-7; the match to TRBD2 covers 8 bases. This CDR3 spans 11 amino acids. Germline-derived CDR1 and CDR2 are SGDLS and YYNGEE. The ends lost 5 bases at V and 12 bases at J; junction bases unmatched: 7. The CDR3 coding sequence is TGTGCCAGCAGACTTAGCGGGAAACGGTACTTC. Translated: CASRLSGKRYF.

V gene TRBV4-1 combines with J gene TRBJ2-3; 14 positions agree with TRBD2. CDR3 length: 15 amino acids. From germline, CDR1 is MGHRA and CDR2 YSYEKL. V dropped 4 bases and J dropped 6; count of bases not matched to a gene: 3. The CDR3 here is CASSRLAGGHDTQYF. The CDR3 DNA reads as TGCGCCAGCAGCCGACTAGCGGGAGGGCACGATACGCAGTATTTT.

The CDR3 sequence: CASSLEAGGLNYNEQFF. Written as DNA, the CDR3 is TGCGCCAGCAGCTTGGAGGCAGGGGGCCTAAATTACAATGAGCAGTTCTTC. The rearrangement links TRBV5-1 to TRBJ2-1, with 8 nucleotides matching TRBD1. Germline V lookup: CDR1 SGHRS, CDR2 YFSETQ. This CDR3 contains 17 residues. V was clipped by 0 bases and J by 4 bases; unmatched bases: 9.

This sequence joins TRBV28 and TRBJ2-6; TRBD2 might be the D (5 bases). Germline loops: CDR1 MDHEN, CDR2 SYDVKM. This CDR3 comprises 13 residues. The V and J ends lost 7 bases and 4 bases respectively, with 8 bases between them. CDR3 region: CASKGAGANVLTF. CDR3 sequence (DNA): TGTGCCAGCAAGGGAGCCGGGGCCAACGTCCTGACTTTC. Full variable domain (remainder filled in from reference TRBV28 and TRBJ2-6): DVKVTQSSRYLVKRTGEKVFLECVQDMDHENMFWYRQDPGLGLRLIYFSYDVKMKEKGDIPEGYSVSREKKERFSLILESASTNQTSMYLCASKGAGANVLTFGAGSRLTVL.

V is TRBV2 and J is TRBJ2-6, with a tentative D call TRBD1 (7 bases). Germline V lookup: CDR1 SNHLY, CDR2 FYNNEI. The CDR3 is 16 residues long. V lost 8 bases to trimming and J lost 0 bases, with 14 bases between them. The CDR3: CASGQGGFSGANVLTF. The CDR3 region has the DNA TGTGCCAGCGGCCAGGGGGGATTCTCTGGGGCCAACGTCCTGACTTTC.

This rearrangement joins TRBV5-1 to TRBJ2-7; perhaps TRBD2 as D (5 bases). Germline V lookup: CDR1 SGHRS, CDR2 YFSETQ. The CDR3 length is 14 residues. The germline V and J ends were trimmed by 4 bases and 5 bases, with 16 bases remaining between them. The chain's CDR3 is CASSLIEGLNEQYF. The CDR3 DNA reads as TGCGCCAGCAGCCTTATAGAGGGTTTGAACGAGCAGTACTTC.

The chain links TRBV5-5 to TRBJ1-2; D unresolved. The CDR3 consists of 13 residues. V was clipped by 2 bases and J by 4 bases, with 9 bases between them. Germline values: CDR1 SGHKS, CDR2 YYEKEE (reference sequence). The CDR3 spells CASSFDAAYGYTF. The CDR3 nucleotides read TGTGCCAGCAGCTTTGATGCGGCCTATGGCTACACCTTC.

The chain has TRBV30 and TRBJ1-1; the D gene is possibly TRBD1 (5 bases). Germline loops: CDR1 GTSNPN, CDR2 SVGIG (reference sequence). The CDR3 is 13 residues long. Trimming removed 7 bases from V and 2 bases from J, with 14 bases in between. The CDR3 nucleotides are TGTGCCTCCTCGACAGTAACCAACACTGAAGCTTTCTTT. This codes for CASSTVTNTEAFF.

The chain combines TRBV27 with TRBJ1-5, with 11 positions matching TRBD1. The CDR3 has 17 amino acids. CDR1 and CDR2 (germline): MNHEY, SMNVEV (reference sequence). Unmatched junction bases numbered 10, after V lost 2 bases and J lost 7 bases. CDR3 coding DNA: TGTGCCAGCAGTTTAAAAGGACAGGGGGCATCGAGACAGCCCCAGCATTTT. This gives the protein CASSLKGQGASRQPQHF.

V usage is TRBV30 and J usage is TRBJ1-1; unclear D gene. The V end was cut by 0 bases, the J end by 1 base, with 9 bases between. The germline CDR1 and CDR2 sequences are GTSNPN and SVGIG (reference sequence). The CDR3 sequence is 14 residues long. In DNA, the CDR3 is TGTGCCTGGAGTGTGGAGAGAGAGAACACTGAAGCTTTCTTT. This sequence encodes CAWSVERENTEAFF.

The CDR3 loop is CSVWEGLNTEAFF. The DNA of the CDR3 is TGCAGCGTTTGGGAGGGGCTGAACACTGAAGCTTTCTTT. The chain recombines TRBV29-1 with TRBJ1-1, with TRBD1 as a possible D gene (5 bases). The CDR3 sequence is 13 residues long. Germline-derived CDR1 and CDR2 are SQVTM and ANQGSEA. V was pared by 5 bases and J by 0 bases, with 10 bases between.

The rearrangement uses TRBV5-4 and TRBJ2-1; TRBD2 is a possible D gene (5 bases). The CDR3 has 15 residues. Germline V gives CDR1 SGHNT, CDR2 YYREEE (reference sequence). The V and J ends lost 4 bases and 0 bases respectively, with 11 bases between them. The CDR3 nucleotides are TGTGCCAGCAGCACCAAGCGGAGCTCCTACAATGAGCAGTTCTTC. It specifies CASSTKRSSYNEQFF.